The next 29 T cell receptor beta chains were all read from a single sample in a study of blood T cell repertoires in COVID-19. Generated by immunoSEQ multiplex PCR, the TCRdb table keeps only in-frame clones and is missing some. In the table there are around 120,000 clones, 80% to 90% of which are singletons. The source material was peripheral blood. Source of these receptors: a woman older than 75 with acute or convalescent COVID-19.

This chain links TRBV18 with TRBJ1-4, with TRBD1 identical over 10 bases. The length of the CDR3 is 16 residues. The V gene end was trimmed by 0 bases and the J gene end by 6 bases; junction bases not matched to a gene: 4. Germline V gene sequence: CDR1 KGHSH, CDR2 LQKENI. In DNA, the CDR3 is TGTGCCAGCTCACCACCGAGGACAGGGGGAGATGAAAAACTGTTTTTT. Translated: CASSPPRTGGDEKLFF.

CDR3 amino acids: CASSPPGLVADTQYF. Here the CDR3 DNA reads TGTGCCAGCTCACCACCGGGACTAGTAGCAGATACGCAGTATTTT. This chain uses TRBV18 with TRBJ2-3; TRBD2 aligns across 8 bases. Germline V gene sequence: CDR1 KGHSH, CDR2 LQKENI. V was clipped by 0 bases and J by 4 bases; unmatched bases: 3. The CDR3 length is 15 residues.

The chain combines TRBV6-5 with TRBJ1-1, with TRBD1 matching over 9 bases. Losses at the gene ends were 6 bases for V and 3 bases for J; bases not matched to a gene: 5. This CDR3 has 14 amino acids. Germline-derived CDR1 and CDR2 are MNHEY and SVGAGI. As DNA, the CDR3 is TGTGCCAGCAGGTGGACAGGGGCCGACACTGAAGCTTTCTTT. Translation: CASRWTGADTEAFF.

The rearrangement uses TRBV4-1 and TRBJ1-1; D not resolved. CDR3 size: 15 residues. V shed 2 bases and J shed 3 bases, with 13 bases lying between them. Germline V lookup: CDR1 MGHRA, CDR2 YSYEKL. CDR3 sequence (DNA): TGCGCCAGCAGCCAACCTCGGGAGGGCCACACTGAAGCTTTCTTT. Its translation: CASSQPREGHTEAFF.

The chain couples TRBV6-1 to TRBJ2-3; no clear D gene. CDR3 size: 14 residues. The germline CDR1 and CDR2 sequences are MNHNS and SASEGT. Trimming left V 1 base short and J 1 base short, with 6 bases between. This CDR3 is CASSEVARTDTQYF. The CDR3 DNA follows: TGTGCCAGCAGTGAAGTAGCCCGCACAGATACGCAGTATTTT.

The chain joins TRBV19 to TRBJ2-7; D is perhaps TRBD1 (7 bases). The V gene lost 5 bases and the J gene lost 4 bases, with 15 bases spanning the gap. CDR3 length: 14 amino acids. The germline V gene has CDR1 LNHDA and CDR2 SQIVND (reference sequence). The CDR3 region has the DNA TGTGCCAGTAGTCGACAGGGTGGAGGGTACGAGCAGTACTTC. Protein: CASSRQGGGYEQYF.

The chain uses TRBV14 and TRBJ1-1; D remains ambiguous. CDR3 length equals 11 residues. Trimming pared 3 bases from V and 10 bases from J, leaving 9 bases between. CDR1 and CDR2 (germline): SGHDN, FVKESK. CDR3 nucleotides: TGTGCCAGCAGCCAGGCTGATACAGCTTTCTTT. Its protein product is CASSQADTAFF. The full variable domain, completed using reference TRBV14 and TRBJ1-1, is EAGVTQFPSHSVIEKGQTVTLRCDPISGHDNLYWYRRVMGKEIKFLLHFVKESKQDESGMPNNRFLAERTGGTYSTLKVQPAELEDSGVYFCASSQADTAFFGQGTRLTVV.

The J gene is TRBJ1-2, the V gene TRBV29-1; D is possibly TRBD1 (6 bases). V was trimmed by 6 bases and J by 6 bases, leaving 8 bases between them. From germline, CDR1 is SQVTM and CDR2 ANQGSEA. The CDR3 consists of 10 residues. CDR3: CSVGQDGYTF. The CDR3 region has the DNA TGCAGCGTGGGACAAGATGGCTACACCTTC.

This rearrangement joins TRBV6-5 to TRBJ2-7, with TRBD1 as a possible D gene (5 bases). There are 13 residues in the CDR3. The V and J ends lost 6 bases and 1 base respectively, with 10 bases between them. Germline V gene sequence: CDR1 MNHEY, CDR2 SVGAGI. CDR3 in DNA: TGTGCCAGCAGGGATACAGGTTCCTACGAGCAGTACTTC. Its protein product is CASRDTGSYEQYF.

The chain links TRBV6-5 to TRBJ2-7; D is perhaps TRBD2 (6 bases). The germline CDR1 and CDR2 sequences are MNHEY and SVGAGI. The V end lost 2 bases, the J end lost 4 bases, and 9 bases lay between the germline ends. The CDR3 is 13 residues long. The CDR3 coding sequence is TGTGCCAGCAGTTACCGGGGGTTGTACGAGCAGTACTTC. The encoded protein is CASSYRGLYEQYF.

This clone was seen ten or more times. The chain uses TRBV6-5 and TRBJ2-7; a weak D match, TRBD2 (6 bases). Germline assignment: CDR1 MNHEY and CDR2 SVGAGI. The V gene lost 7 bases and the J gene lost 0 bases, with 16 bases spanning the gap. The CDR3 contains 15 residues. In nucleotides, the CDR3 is TGTGCCAGCATGATGCGGGCGGGGACCTCCTACGAGCAGTACTTC. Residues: CASMMRAGTSYEQYF.

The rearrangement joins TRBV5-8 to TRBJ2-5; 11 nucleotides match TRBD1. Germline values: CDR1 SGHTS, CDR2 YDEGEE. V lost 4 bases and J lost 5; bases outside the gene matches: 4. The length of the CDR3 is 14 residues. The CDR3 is CASSLGQGAETQYF. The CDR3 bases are TGTGCCAGCAGCCTTGGACAGGGGGCGGAGACCCAGTACTTC.

CDR3 in DNA: TGTGCCTGGAGTCAGGGGAATCAGCCCCAGCATTTT. Translating it yields CAWSQGNQPQHF. The chain links TRBV30 to TRBJ1-5, with D perhaps matching TRBD1 (6 bases). The CDR3 totals 12 residues. The V end was cut by 2 bases, the J end by 4 bases, with 6 bases between. Germline V gives CDR1 GTSNPN, CDR2 SVGIG (reference sequence).

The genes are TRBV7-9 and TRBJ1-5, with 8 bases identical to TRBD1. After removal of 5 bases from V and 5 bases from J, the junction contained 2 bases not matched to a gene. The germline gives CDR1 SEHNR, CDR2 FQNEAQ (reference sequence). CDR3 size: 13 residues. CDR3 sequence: CASSATGDQPQHF. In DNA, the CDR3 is TGTGCCAGCAGCGCGACAGGGGATCAGCCCCAGCATTTT.

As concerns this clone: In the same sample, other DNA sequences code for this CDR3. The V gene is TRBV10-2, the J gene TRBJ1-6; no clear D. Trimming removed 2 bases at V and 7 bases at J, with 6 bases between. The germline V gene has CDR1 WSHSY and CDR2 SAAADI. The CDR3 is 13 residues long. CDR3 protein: CASSEAGNSPLHF. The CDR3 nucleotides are TGCGCCAGCAGTGAGGCAGGAAATTCACCCCTCCACTTT.

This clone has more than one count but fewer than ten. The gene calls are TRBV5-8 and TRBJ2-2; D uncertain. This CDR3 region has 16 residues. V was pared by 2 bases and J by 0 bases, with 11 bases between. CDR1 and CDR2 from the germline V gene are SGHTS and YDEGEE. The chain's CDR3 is CASSFGGGTNTGELFF. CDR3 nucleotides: TGTGCCAGCAGCTTCGGCGGTGGCACGAACACCGGGGAGCTGTTTTTT.

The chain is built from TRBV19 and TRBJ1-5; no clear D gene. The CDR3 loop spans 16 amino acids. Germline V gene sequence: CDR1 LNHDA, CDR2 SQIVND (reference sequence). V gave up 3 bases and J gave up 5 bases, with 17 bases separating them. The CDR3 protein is CASSMSWAVLDQPQHF. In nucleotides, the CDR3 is TGTGCCAGTAGTATGAGTTGGGCAGTGTTGGATCAGCCCCAGCATTTT.

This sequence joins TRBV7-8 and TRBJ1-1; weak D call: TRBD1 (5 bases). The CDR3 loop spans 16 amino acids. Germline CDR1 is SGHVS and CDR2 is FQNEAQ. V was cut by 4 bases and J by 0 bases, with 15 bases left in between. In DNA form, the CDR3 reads TGTGCCAGCAGCTCCTCAGGGTTGGTTATGAACACTGAAGCTTTCTTT. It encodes CASSSSGLVMNTEAFF. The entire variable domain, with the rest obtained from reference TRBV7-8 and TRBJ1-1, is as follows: GAGVSQSPRYKVAKRGQDVALRCDPISGHVSLFWYQQALGQGPEFLTYFQNEAQLDKSGLPSDRFFAERPEGSVSTLKIQRTQQEDSAVYLCASSSSGLVMNTEAFFGQGTRLTVV.

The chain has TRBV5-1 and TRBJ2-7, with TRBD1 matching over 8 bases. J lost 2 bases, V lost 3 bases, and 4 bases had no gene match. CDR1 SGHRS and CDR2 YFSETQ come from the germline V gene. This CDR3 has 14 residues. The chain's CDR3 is CASSWRQGTYEQYF. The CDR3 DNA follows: TGCGCCAGCAGCTGGAGACAGGGGACCTACGAGCAGTACTTC.

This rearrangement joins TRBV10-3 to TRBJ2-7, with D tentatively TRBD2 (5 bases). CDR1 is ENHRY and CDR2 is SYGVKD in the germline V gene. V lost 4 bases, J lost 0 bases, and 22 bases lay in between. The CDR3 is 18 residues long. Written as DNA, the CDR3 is TGTGCCATCAGTGGAAGAGCGGAGGTTAGGCAAAGCTCCTACGAGCAGTACTTC. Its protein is CAISGRAEVRQSSYEQYF.

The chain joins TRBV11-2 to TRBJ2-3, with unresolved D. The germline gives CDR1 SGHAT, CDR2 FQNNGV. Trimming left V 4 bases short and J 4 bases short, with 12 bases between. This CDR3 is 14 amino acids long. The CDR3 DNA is TGTGCCAGCAGCTCGAGAATTGTGGCAGATACGCAGTATTTT. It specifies CASSSRIVADTQYF.

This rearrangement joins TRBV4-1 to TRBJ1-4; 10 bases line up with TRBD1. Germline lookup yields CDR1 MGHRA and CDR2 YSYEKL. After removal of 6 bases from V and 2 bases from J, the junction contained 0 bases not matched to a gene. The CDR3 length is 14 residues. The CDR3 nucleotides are TGCGCCAGCAGGACAGGGGGCACTAATGAAAAACTGTTTTTT. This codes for CASRTGGTNEKLFF.

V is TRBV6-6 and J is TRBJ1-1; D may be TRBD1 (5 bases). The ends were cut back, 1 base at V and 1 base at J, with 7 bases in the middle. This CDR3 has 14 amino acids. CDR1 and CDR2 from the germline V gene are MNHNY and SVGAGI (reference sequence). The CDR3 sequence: CASSYFTGNTEAFF. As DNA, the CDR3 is TGTGCCAGCAGTTACTTTACAGGGAACACTGAAGCTTTCTTT.

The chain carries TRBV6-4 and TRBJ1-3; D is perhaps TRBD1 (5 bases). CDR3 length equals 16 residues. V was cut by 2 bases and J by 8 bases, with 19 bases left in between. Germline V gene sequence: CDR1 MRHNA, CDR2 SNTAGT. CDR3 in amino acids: CASSDIPGGSKDTIYF. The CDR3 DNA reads TGTGCCAGCAGTGACATCCCGGGGGGTAGTAAAGACACCATATATTTT.

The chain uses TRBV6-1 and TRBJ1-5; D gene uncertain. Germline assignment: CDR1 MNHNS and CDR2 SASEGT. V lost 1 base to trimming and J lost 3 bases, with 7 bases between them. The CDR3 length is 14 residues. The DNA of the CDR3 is TGTGCCAGCAGTGAAGGACACTTCAATCAGCCCCAGCATTTT. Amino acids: CASSEGHFNQPQHF.

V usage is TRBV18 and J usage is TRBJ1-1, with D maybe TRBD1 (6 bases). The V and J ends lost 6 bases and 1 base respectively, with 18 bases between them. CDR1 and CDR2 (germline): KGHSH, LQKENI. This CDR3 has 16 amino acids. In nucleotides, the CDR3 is TGTGCCAGCTCCGTACAGGGTAACCCGGGGAACACTGAAGCTTTCTTT. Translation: CASSVQGNPGNTEAFF.

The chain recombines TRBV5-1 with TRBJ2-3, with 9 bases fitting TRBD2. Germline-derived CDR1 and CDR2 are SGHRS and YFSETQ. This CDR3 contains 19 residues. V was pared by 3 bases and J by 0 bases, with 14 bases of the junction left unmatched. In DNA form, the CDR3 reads TGCGCCAGCAGCTCCAGTACGGGGCGGGGGGGCTTCAGCACAGATACGCAGTATTTT. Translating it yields CASSSSTGRGGFSTDTQYF. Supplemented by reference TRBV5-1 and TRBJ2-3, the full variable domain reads KAGVTQTPRYLIKTRGQQVTLSCSPISGHRSVSWYQQTPGQGLQFLFEYFSETQRNKGNFPGRFSGRQFSNSRSEMNVSTLELGDSALYLCASSSSTGRGGFSTDTQYFGPGTRLTVL.

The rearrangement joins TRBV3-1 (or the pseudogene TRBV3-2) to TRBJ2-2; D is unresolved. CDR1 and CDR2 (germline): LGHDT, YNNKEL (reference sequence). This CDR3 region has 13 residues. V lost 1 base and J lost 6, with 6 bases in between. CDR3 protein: CASSQVGPGELFF. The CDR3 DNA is TGTGCCAGCAGCCAAGTTGGCCCCGGGGAGCTGTTTTTT.

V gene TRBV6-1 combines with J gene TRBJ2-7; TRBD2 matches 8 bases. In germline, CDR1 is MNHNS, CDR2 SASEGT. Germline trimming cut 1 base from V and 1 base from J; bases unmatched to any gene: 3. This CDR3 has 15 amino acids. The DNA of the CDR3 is TGTGCCAGCAGTGAAGTAGCGGGGTCATCCTACGAGCAGTACTTC. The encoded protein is CASSEVAGSSYEQYF.